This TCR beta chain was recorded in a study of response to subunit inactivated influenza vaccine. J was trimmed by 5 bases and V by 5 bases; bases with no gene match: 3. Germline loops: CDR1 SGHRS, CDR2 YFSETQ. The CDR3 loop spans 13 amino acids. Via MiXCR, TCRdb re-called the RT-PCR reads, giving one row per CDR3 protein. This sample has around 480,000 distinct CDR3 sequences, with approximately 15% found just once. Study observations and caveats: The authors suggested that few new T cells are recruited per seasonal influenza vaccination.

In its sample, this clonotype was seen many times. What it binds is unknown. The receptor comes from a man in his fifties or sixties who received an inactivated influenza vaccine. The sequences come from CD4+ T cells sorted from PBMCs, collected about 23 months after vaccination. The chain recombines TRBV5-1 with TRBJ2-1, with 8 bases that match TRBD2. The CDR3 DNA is TGCGCCAGCAGTCCCGGGGGGGACAATGAGCAGTTCTTC. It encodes CASSPGGDNEQFF.